These 26 T cell receptor beta chains came from one sample sequenced in a study of OX40 agonist ivuxolimab in advanced cancers. Profiling relied on immunoSEQ multiplex PCR, and the TCRdb table lists in-frame clones only, not all of them. The sample yields about 77,000 clones, 94% seen once. The sequencing here drew on CD4+ or CD8+ T cells sorted from blood, taken in a trial of the OX40 agonist ivuxolimab. These TCRs come from an adult with an advanced solid tumor such as melanoma, head and neck, liver or kidney cancer.

V gene TRBV7-6 combines with J gene TRBJ2-3; the match to TRBD2 covers 11 bases. Germline V CDR1 and CDR2: SGHVS, FNYEAQ. V trimming: 1 base; J trimming: 0 bases; junction bases outside the gene matches: 12. CDR3 length: 20 amino acids. The CDR3 DNA reads TGTGCCAGCAGCTTAGAACTAGCGGGGGCTTATCGACCTAGCACAGATACGCAGTATTTT. Residues: CASSLELAGAYRPSTDTQYF.

The CDR3 DNA reads as TGTGCCATCAGTACCGGAGGGGGGTCTGAAGCTTTCTTT. Its translation is CAISTGGGSEAFF. The chain combines TRBV10-3 with TRBJ1-1; D perhaps matches TRBD1 (6 bases). CDR1 is ENHRY and CDR2 is SYGVKD in the germline V gene. The CDR3 totals 13 residues. V was shortened by 5 bases and J by 6 bases, with 13 bases between the two germline ends.

The V call is TRBV5-4, the J call TRBJ2-4, with D perhaps TRBD1 or TRBD2 (5 bases each). There are 17 residues in the CDR3. V lost 3 bases, J lost 0 bases, and 16 bases lay in between. Germline-derived CDR1 and CDR2 are SGHNT and YYREEE (reference sequence). The CDR3 reads CASSSGPLQLAKNIQYF. In DNA, the CDR3 is TGTGCCAGCAGCTCGGGACCTTTGCAGCTAGCCAAAAACATTCAGTACTTC.

This rearrangement joins TRBV7-2 to TRBJ2-7, with D unresolved. With 2 bases removed from V and 2 bases from J, the gap between germline ends came to 7 bases. Germline values: CDR1 SGHTA, CDR2 FQGNSA. CDR3 size: 13 residues. CDR3 DNA: TGTGCCAGCAGCTTAAGCCCTCCCTACGAGCAGTACTTC. It codes for CASSLSPPYEQYF.

The V call is TRBV6-5, the J call TRBJ1-1; D not resolved. The germline gives CDR1 MNHEY, CDR2 SVGAGI. Trimming removed 5 bases from V and 5 bases from J, with 9 bases in between. CDR3 length: 12 residues. CDR3 nucleotide sequence: TGTGCCAGCAGTGACCCGGGTACTGAAGCTTTCTTT. Protein: CASSDPGTEAFF.

The gene calls are TRBV5-8 and TRBJ2-2; D is undetermined. Trimming pared 1 base from V and 0 bases from J, leaving 10 bases between. Germline V lookup: CDR1 SGHTS, CDR2 YDEGEE. This CDR3 is 16 amino acids long. The CDR3 is CASSLRRASNTGELFF. CDR3 DNA sequence: TGTGCCAGCAGCTTGCGAAGGGCCTCGAACACCGGGGAGCTGTTTTTT.

The J gene is TRBJ2-1, the V gene TRBV9; D remains unclear. V shed 2 bases and J shed 6 bases, with 9 bases lying between them. This CDR3 contains 13 residues. The germline V gene encodes CDR1 SGDLS and CDR2 YYNGEE. The CDR3 sequence: CASSVTSSNEQFF. CDR3 nucleotides: TGTGCCAGCAGCGTCACAAGCAGCAATGAGCAGTTCTTC.

This chain joins TRBV7-2 and TRBJ1-2; a weak D match, TRBD1 (5 bases). Between the trimmed V and J ends, which lost 1 base and 3 bases, there was a span of 9 bases. This CDR3 is 14 amino acids long. Germline CDR1 is SGHTA and CDR2 is FQGNSA. CDR3 in DNA: TGTGCCAGCAGCTTAGGACAGACCTACTATGGCTACACCTTC. Its protein is CASSLGQTYYGYTF.

The table lists this clone with a count of one. This chain uses TRBV21-1 with TRBJ2-2. TRBV21-1 is a known pseudogene. The CDR3 sequence is 16 residues long. The CDR3 loop reads CASRKPGAANTGELFF. The CDR3 nucleotides are TGTGCCAGCAGAAAACCAGGAGCCGCGAACACCGGGGAGCTGTTTTTT.

This clone was seen only a few times. This rearrangement joins TRBV19 to TRBJ2-2, with 8 bases lining up with TRBD2. V gave up 7 bases and J gave up 4 bases; unmatched junction bases: 11. CDR1 and CDR2 from the germline V gene are LNHDA and SQIVND (reference sequence). This CDR3 region has 16 residues. The CDR3 DNA sequence: TGTGCCAGTACCTATAGCGGGATGGCTCGCACCGGGGAGCTGTTTTTT. Translation gives CASTYSGMARTGELFF. Complete variable domain (other parts from reference TRBV19 and TRBJ2-2): DGGITQSPKYLFRKEGQNVTLSCEQNLNHDAMYWYRQDPGQGLRLIYYSQIVNDFQKGDIAEGYSVSREKKESFPLTVTSAQKNPTAFYLCASTYSGMARTGELFFGEGSRLTVL.

The V gene is TRBV7-9, the J gene TRBJ2-7; 7 bases map to TRBD1. Germline V gene lookup returns CDR1 SEHNR and CDR2 FQNEAQ (reference sequence). This CDR3 contains 13 residues. Losses at the gene ends were 1 base for V and 5 bases for J; bases not matched to a gene: 2. The CDR3 coding sequence is TGTGCCAGCAGCTTAGGGGACAGTGACGAGCAGTACTTC. It encodes CASSLGDSDEQYF.

This clone was seen only a few times. The CDR3 DNA follows: TGTGCCAGCGGTGGGGGACAGGGGGTTCGAGGGCAGCCCCAGCATTTT. It specifies CASGGGQGVRGQPQHF. This sequence joins TRBV6-1 and TRBJ1-5; 11 bases fit TRBD1. There are 16 residues in the CDR3. The germline V gene has CDR1 MNHNS and CDR2 SASEGT. V shed 8 bases, J shed 7 bases, and the junction held 13 bases outside the gene matches.

Concerning this clone itself: At one of its ends the junction is not consistent with the germline gene, which may arise from a read error. The chain has TRBV7-7 and TRBJ2-5, with 10 bases identical to TRBD2. Germline V lookup: CDR1 SSHAT, CDR2 FNYEAQ (reference sequence). The CDR3 sequence is 13 residues long. CDR3 sequence reads: CASSLAGGETQYF. Written as DNA, the CDR3 is TGTGCTAGCAGCTTAGCGGGGGGAGAGACCCAGTACTTC.

The V gene is TRBV4-3, the J gene TRBJ1-2, with a possible D match to TRBD1 (6 bases). The CDR3 has 17 residues. V was pared by 0 bases and J by 8 bases, with 22 bases between. CDR1 is LGHNA, CDR2 YSLEER, per germline. In DNA form, the CDR3 reads TGCGCCAGCAGCCAAGATTCACCCCGGGCAGGGGTACGGGGCTACACCTTC. This gives the protein CASSQDSPRAGVRGYTF.

In DNA form, the CDR3 reads TGTGCCAGCAGTGAAGCGCTTCGGGGCGGAACCTACGAGCAGTACTTC. Translated, it gives CASSEALRGGTYEQYF. This rearrangement joins TRBV6-1 to TRBJ2-7; either TRBD1 or TRBD2 may supply D (5 bases each). This CDR3 region has 16 residues. Per germline, CDR1 MNHNS and CDR2 SASEGT. The ends were cut back, 0 bases at V and 2 bases at J, with 14 bases in the middle.

This chain connects TRBV4-3 to TRBJ2-5; 11 bases match TRBD2. Losses at the gene ends were 2 bases for V and 1 base for J; bases not matched to a gene: 3. Germline values: CDR1 LGHNA, CDR2 YSLEER. This CDR3 spans 16 amino acids. Written as DNA, the CDR3 is TGCGCCAGCAGCCAAACCGGGACTAGCGGCCAAGAGACCCAGTACTTC. Its protein product is CASSQTGTSGQETQYF.

V and J are TRBV9 and TRBJ2-7; 7 nucleotides agree with TRBD2. Losses at the gene ends were 4 bases for V and 7 bases for J; bases not matched to a gene: 11. CDR1 is SGDLS, CDR2 YYNGEE, per germline. This CDR3 has 14 amino acids. The DNA of the CDR3 is TGTGCCAGCAGCCACGACGGCCTAGCGGCGGAGCAGTACTTC. Residues: CASSHDGLAAEQYF. The full variable domain, with the rest looked up from reference TRBV9 and TRBJ2-7, is DSGVTQTPKHLITATGQRVTLRCSPRSGDLSVYWYQQSLDQGLQFLIQYYNGEERAKGNILERFSAQQFPDLHSELNLSSLELGDSALYFCASSHDGLAAEQYFGPGTRLTVT.

The chain joins TRBV19 to TRBJ2-7, with D possibly being TRBD2 (5 bases). CDR1 is LNHDA and CDR2 is SQIVND in the germline V gene (reference sequence). The CDR3 has 13 amino acids. V lost 6 bases to trimming and J lost 0 bases, with 9 bases between them. CDR3 sequence reads: CASSGSVSYEQYF. In nucleotides, the CDR3 is TGTGCCAGTAGCGGTAGCGTCTCCTACGAGCAGTACTTC.

This rearrangement joins TRBV2 to TRBJ1-2, with D possibly TRBD1 on 5 matching bases. CDR3 length: 14 residues. Germline lookup yields CDR1 SNHLY and CDR2 FYNNEI. Trimming shortened V by 3 bases and J by 3 bases, and 11 bases separated the two germline ends. In DNA form, the CDR3 reads TGTGCCAGCAGTGATCTGGGGGGAGACTATGGCTACACCTTC. This codes for CASSDLGGDYGYTF.

This rearrangement joins TRBV5-1 to TRBJ2-7, with D uncertain. The CDR3 has 16 residues. Germline V gives CDR1 SGHRS, CDR2 YFSETQ. The germline V and J ends were trimmed by 0 bases and 4 bases, with 17 bases remaining between them. This CDR3 is CASSLEAQPSPYEQYF. CDR3 bases: TGCGCCAGCAGCTTGGAGGCCCAACCCTCCCCTTACGAGCAGTACTTC.

This clone was seen only once. The chain uses TRBV11-2 and TRBJ1-4, with a tentative D call TRBD1 (6 bases). This CDR3 has 16 residues. Germline CDR1 is SGHAT and CDR2 is FQNNGV. V lost 1 base and J 3 bases, leaving 12 bases between the germline ends. CDR3 sequence (DNA): TGTGCCAGCAGCTTAGCGGCGGACAGTCCTAATGAAAAACTGTTTTTT. Its protein is CASSLAADSPNEKLFF.

This sequence joins TRBV10-3 and TRBJ1-1; no clear D gene. The CDR3 covers 11 residues. The germline V gene has CDR1 ENHRY and CDR2 SYGVKD. V lost 2 bases to trimming and J lost 6 bases, with 4 bases between them. CDR3 residues: CAISERSEAFF. The CDR3 region has the DNA TGTGCCATCAGTGAGCGATCTGAAGCTTTCTTT.

The chain recombines TRBV5-6 with TRBJ2-1; 10 bases are shared with TRBD2. Trimming took 4 bases from V and 1 from J; bases not matched to a gene: 11. The CDR3 consists of 18 residues. Germline lookup yields CDR1 SGHDT and CDR2 YYEEEE. As DNA, the CDR3 is TGTGCCAGCAGCCCGGAGGATAGCGGGGGGAGGTCCTACAATGAGCAGTTCTTC. Translation: CASSPEDSGGRSYNEQFF.

The chain combines TRBV10-3 with TRBJ1-1, with unresolved D. This CDR3 comprises 17 residues. The V end was cut by 6 bases, the J end by 0 bases, with 20 bases between. Germline V gives CDR1 ENHRY, CDR2 SYGVKD. CDR3 sequence: CAIREDVLWGMNTEAFF. DNA for the CDR3: TGTGCCATCAGGGAGGACGTCCTTTGGGGTATGAACACTGAAGCTTTCTTT.

The chain couples TRBV6-1 to TRBJ2-1, with 7 bases lining up with TRBD1. The CDR3 has 12 amino acids. CDR1 and CDR2 from the germline V gene are MNHNS and SASEGT. Trimming took 8 bases from V and 11 from J; bases not matched to a gene: 9. As DNA, the CDR3 is TGTGCCAGCTCCCCGAGGGGGCCCCAGCAGTTCTTC. Its protein product is CASSPRGPQQFF.

The rearrangement joins TRBV9 to TRBJ2-3; D remains unclear. The CDR3 contains 15 residues. Germline V gives CDR1 SGDLS, CDR2 YYNGEE. The V and J ends lost 2 bases and 0 bases respectively, with 10 bases between them. The CDR3 nucleotides are TGTGCCAGCAGCGTCGAGGATACGAGCACAGATACGCAGTATTTT. Translation gives CASSVEDTSTDTQYF. Drawing the rest from reference TRBV9 and TRBJ2-3, the complete variable domain is DSGVTQTPKHLITATGQRVTLRCSPRSGDLSVYWYQQSLDQGLQFLIQYYNGEERAKGNILERFSAQQFPDLHSELNLSSLELGDSALYFCASSVEDTSTDTQYFGPGTRLTVL.